This T cell receptor (beta chain) was captured by sequencing in a study of T cell repertoires in cytomegalovirus infection. Study findings and constraints: HLA-C-restricted CMV clonotypes gave the most frequent clonotype in two of eight donors. There were carriers of CMV plus the relevant HLA, and cumulative public TCR beta family frequency identified them.

TCRdb independently ran MiXCR on the reads; one entry per CDR3 protein. The sample contains about 310,000 distinct CDR3 sequences, roughly a sixth of which appear only once. In this sample, this clonotype turned up many times. What it recognizes is unknown. CDR1 and CDR2 (germline): SEHNR, FQNEAQ (reference sequence). The CDR3 is 16 residues long. J lost 2 bases, V lost 5 bases, and 4 bases had no gene match. The sequencing input was PBMCs. The clonotype comes from a human donor in good health (CMV status not recorded). Some clones in this sample may be carry-over from other donors' samples. This sequence joins TRBV7-9 and TRBJ1-3, with 12 bases that match TRBD1. CDR3 amino acids: CASSLGTGGTGNTIYF. CDR3 DNA sequence: TGTGCCAGCAGCCTTGGGACAGGGGGCACTGGAAACACCATATATTTT.